This T cell receptor (beta chain) was documented in a study of blood T cell repertoires in COVID-19. Study-wide context: T cells, B-cell-depleted T cells, or PBMCs supplied cDNA or gDNA.

In the original processing: Cell counts per sample came from amplifying reference gene primers. Assay used: immunoSEQ multiplex PCR; TCRdb lists only in-frame clones, some missing. Clone size and V and J calls were adopted from that table, with D and trimming inferred from the DNA. This sample has about 160,000 clones; around 80% occur once, and the top ten carry approximately 16%. This clone came up once. From germline, CDR1 is SGHRS and CDR2 YFSETQ. Trimming shortened V by 3 bases and J by 2 bases, and 11 bases separated the two germline ends. CDR3 length equals 14 residues. The TCR originated in a human donor with acute or convalescent COVID-19. The donor label of this sample is uncertain. The sample comprised peripheral blood. The V gene is TRBV5-1, the J gene TRBJ1-2; D is uncertain. The CDR3 here is CASSSSTGNYGYTF. DNA for the CDR3: TGCGCCAGCAGCTCCTCGACGGGGAACTATGGCTACACCTTC.